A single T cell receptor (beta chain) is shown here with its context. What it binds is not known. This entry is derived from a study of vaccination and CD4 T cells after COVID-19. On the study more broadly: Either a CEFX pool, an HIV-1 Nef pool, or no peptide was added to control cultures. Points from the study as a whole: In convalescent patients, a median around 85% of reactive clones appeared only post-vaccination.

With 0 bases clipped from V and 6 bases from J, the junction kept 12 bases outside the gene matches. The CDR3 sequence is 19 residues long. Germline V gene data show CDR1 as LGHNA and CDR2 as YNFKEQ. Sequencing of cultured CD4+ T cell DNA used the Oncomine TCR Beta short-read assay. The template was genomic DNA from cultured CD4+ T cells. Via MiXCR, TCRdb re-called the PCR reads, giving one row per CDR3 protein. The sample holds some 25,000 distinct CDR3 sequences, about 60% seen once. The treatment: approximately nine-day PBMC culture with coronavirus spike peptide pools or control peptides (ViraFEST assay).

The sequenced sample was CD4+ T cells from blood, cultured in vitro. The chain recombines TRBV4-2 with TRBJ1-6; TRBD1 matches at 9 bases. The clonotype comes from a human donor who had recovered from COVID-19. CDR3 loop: CASSQDRESGTGLNSPLHF. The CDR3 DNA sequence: TGTGCCAGCAGCCAAGATCGGGAATCCGGGACAGGGCTTAATTCACCCCTCCACTTT.